This TCR beta chain was captured in a study of blood T cell repertoires in COVID-19. In the study overall: Samples taken during acute and convalescent COVID-19 were collected in the United States, Italy and Spain. PBMCs, B-cell-depleted T cells, or T cells were the source of the cDNA or gDNA that made up the material.

Per the study methods: Estimates of nucleated cell counts were drawn from the amplification of reference gene primers. Method: immunoSEQ multiplex PCR; TCRdb's copy keeps in-frame clones and lacks some. V and J calls plus clone size are reproduced from that table; the DNA served to infer D and trimming. The table has some 150,000 clones, around four fifths seen once. This CDR3 comprises 14 residues. CDR1 is SGHTA and CDR2 is FQGTGA in the germline V gene. Trimming took off 1 base at V and 4 bases at J, with 10 bases between the two ends. Sequencing was done on a sample of peripheral blood. The V call is TRBV7-3, the J call TRBJ2-5; no clear D. The TCR was taken from a human donor in a cohort sampled during active COVID-19. The CDR3 sequence is CASSLSGYGETQYF. CDR3 nucleotide sequence: TGTGCCAGCAGCTTAAGCGGATATGGAGAGACCCAGTACTTC. Full variable domain (missing parts from reference TRBV7-3 and TRBJ2-5): GAGVSQTPSNKVTEKGKYVELRCDPISGHTALYWYRQSLGQGPEFLIYFQGTGAADDSGLPNDRFFAVRPEGSVSTLKIQRTERGDSAVYLCASSLSGYGETQYFGPGTRLLVL.